This note documents a single T cell receptor (beta chain) sequence. V was shortened by 4 bases and J by 0 bases, with 3 bases between the two germline ends. The CDR3 has 13 residues. Germline V gene sequence: CDR1 SNHLY, CDR2 FYNNEI. The data were taken from a study of control samples from healthy donors and cancer patients. This table comes from immunoSEQ multiplex PCR, and its TCRdb copy is limited to in-frame clones, with some not included. The data hold around 130,000 clones, with more than 70% observed a single time. The TCR sequence derives from a man aged 45 to 65 in good health. V gene TRBV2 combines with J gene TRBJ2-2; D is undetermined. Sequencing was performed on blood. In DNA form, the CDR3 reads TGTGCCAGCAGTGTGCCGAACACCGGGGAGCTGTTTTTT. Its translation: CASSVPNTGELFF.